This is a list of T cell receptor beta chains from one sample in a study of post-analysis software for immune sequencing data. MiXCR was run by TCRdb on the PCR reads, yielding one entry per CDR3 protein. The data hold fewer than 850,000 distinct CDR3 sequences, with about 27% observed a single time. Sequenced input: blood. These receptors were taken from a girl aged 5 to 17 with multiple sclerosis. CDR3s include the opening cysteine and the closing phenylalanine or tryptophan. A D gene is named only where the DNA matches it firmly. A clone size is listed for some rows: how often the clone was seen (once, few, many), or a class if it is expanded.

CDR3 protein: CGSSLGGGGPAYEQYF; CDR3 DNA: TGTGGCAGCAGCTTAGGGGGAGGCGGGCCCGCCTACGAGCAGTACTTC; CDR3 length: 16; J gene: TRBJ2-7; D gene: NA; clone size: NA; V gene: TRBV7-2
CDR3 protein: CACSYSPFNEQFF; CDR3 DNA: TGTGCCTGCAGTTACTCACCGTTCAATGAGCAGTTCTTC; CDR3 length: 13; J gene: TRBJ2-1; D gene: NA; clone size: NA; V gene: TRBV6-2/TRBV6-3
CDR3 protein: CASSLWAGELFF; CDR3 DNA: TGTGCCAGCAGCTTGTGGGCCGGGGAGCTGTTTTTT; CDR3 length: 12; J gene: TRBJ2-2; D gene: NA; clone size: NA; V gene: TRBV13
CDR3 protein: CAISERRGQGTEEKLFF; CDR3 DNA: TGTGCCATCAGTGAGAGGAGGGGACAGGGAACTGAAGAAAAACTGTTTTTT; CDR3 length: 17; J gene: TRBJ1-4; D gene: TRBD1; clone size: few; V gene: TRBV10-3
CDR3 protein: CSASPGVYNEQFF; CDR3 DNA: TGCAGTGCTAGCCCCGGGGTTTATAATGAGCAGTTCTTC; CDR3 length: 13; J gene: TRBJ2-1; D gene: NA; clone size: NA; V gene: TRBV20-1
CDR3 protein: CASTPLAGVLGDNEQYF; CDR3 DNA: TGTGCCAGCACGCCATTAGCGGGAGTTCTCGGGGACAATGAGCAGTACTTC; CDR3 length: 17; J gene: TRBJ2-5; D gene: TRBD2; clone size: NA; V gene: TRBV7-2
CDR3 protein: CASSFEIGDGDTQYF; CDR3 DNA: TGTGCCAGCAGTTTCGAAATAGGGGACGGAGATACGCAGTATTTT; CDR3 length: 15; J gene: TRBJ2-3; D gene: NA; clone size: NA; V gene: TRBV27
CDR3 protein: CSARPRDSPGGEKLFF; CDR3 DNA: TGCAGTGCTAGGCCCCGGGACAGCCCTGGGGGAGAAAAACTGTTTTTT; CDR3 length: 16; J gene: TRBJ1-4; D gene: TRBD1; clone size: NA; V gene: TRBV20-1
CDR3 protein: CASRFSMNTEAFF; CDR3 DNA: TGTGCCAGCAGATTCAGCATGAACACTGAAGCTTTCTTT; CDR3 length: 13; J gene: TRBJ1-1; D gene: NA; clone size: few; V gene: TRBV2
CDR3 protein: CASSLASTQPQHF; CDR3 DNA: TGTGCCAGCAGTTTGGCCTCTACTCAGCCCCAGCATTTT; CDR3 length: 13; J gene: TRBJ1-5; D gene: NA; clone size: few; V gene: TRBV27
CDR3 protein: CSAPSRGPYNEQFF; CDR3 DNA: TGCAGTGCTCCCTCGCGGGGGCCCTACAATGAGCAGTTCTTC; CDR3 length: 14; J gene: TRBJ2-1; D gene: NA; clone size: few; V gene: TRBV20-1
CDR3 protein: CSAPDGLAGFYEQYF; CDR3 DNA: TGCAGTGCCCCTGACGGACTAGCGGGATTCTACGAGCAGTACTTC; CDR3 length: 15; J gene: TRBJ2-7; D gene: TRBD2; clone size: few; V gene: TRBV20-1
CDR3 protein: CASSPPRGGESTDTQYF; CDR3 DNA: TGTGCCAGCTCACCACCGCGAGGCGGGGAAAGCACAGATACGCAGTATTTT; CDR3 length: 17; J gene: TRBJ2-3; D gene: NA; clone size: NA; V gene: TRBV18
CDR3 protein: CASSSDRGRFYEQYF; CDR3 DNA: TGTGCCAGCAGCTCCGACAGGGGGCGCTTTTACGAGCAGTACTTC; CDR3 length: 15; J gene: TRBJ2-7; D gene: TRBD1; clone size: NA; V gene: TRBV7-2
CDR3 protein: CASSRGEGSNTEAFF; CDR3 DNA: TGCGCCAGCAGCCGCGGGGAAGGATCGAACACTGAAGCTTTCTTT; CDR3 length: 15; J gene: TRBJ1-1; D gene: NA; clone size: NA; V gene: TRBV4-1
CDR3 protein: CSVTAGAQMMKQFF; CDR3 DNA: TGCAGCGTCACCGCGGGGGCCCAAATGATGAAGCAGTTCTTC; CDR3 length: 14; J gene: TRBJ2-1; D gene: NA; clone size: few; V gene: TRBV29-1
CDR3 protein: CASSLGRLEGTQYF; CDR3 DNA: TGTGCCAGCAGCTTGGGGAGACTAGAGGGGACCCAGTACTTC; CDR3 length: 14; J gene: TRBJ2-5; D gene: NA; clone size: NA; V gene: TRBV7-2
CDR3 protein: CASSLDSGLDTQYF; CDR3 DNA: TGTGCCAGCAGCTTAGATAGCGGGTTAGATACGCAGTATTTT; CDR3 length: 14; J gene: TRBJ2-3; D gene: TRBD2; clone size: NA; V gene: TRBV7-2
CDR3 protein: CASGWGTHSGNTIYF; CDR3 DNA: TGTGCTAGTGGTTGGGGGACACACTCTGGAAACACCATATATTTT; CDR3 length: 15; J gene: TRBJ1-3; D gene: NA; clone size: once; V gene: TRBV12-5
CDR3 protein: CASSYSLKLADSYEQYF; CDR3 DNA: TGTGCCAGCAGTTACTCTCTAAAACTAGCGGACTCCTACGAGCAGTACTTC; CDR3 length: 17; J gene: TRBJ2-7; D gene: TRBD2; clone size: NA; V gene: TRBV6-6
CDR3 protein: CASSSRELTYNEQYF; CDR3 DNA: TGTGCCAGCAGTTCCCGGGAGCTCACCTACAATGAGCAGTACTTC; CDR3 length: 15; J gene: TRBJ2-7; D gene: NA; clone size: NA; V gene: TRBV27
CDR3 protein: CASNHGGAVEAFF; CDR3 DNA: TGTGCCAGCAACCACGGTGGGGCGGTTGAAGCTTTCTTT; CDR3 length: 13; J gene: TRBJ1-1; D gene: NA; clone size: few; V gene: TRBV7-8
CDR3 protein: CASSLNTQDDSPLHF; CDR3 DNA: TGCGCCAGCAGCTTAAATACACAGGATGACTCACCCCTCCACTTT; CDR3 length: 15; J gene: TRBJ1-6; D gene: NA; clone size: NA; V gene: TRBV5-1
CDR3 protein: CASSVMASGVYEQYF; CDR3 DNA: TGTGCCAGCAGCGTTATGGCTAGCGGGGTATACGAGCAGTACTTC; CDR3 length: 15; J gene: TRBJ2-7; D gene: TRBD2; clone size: few; V gene: TRBV7-2
CDR3 protein: CASRTRPNNSPLHF; CDR3 DNA: TGTGCCAGCCGGACGCGCCCCAATAATTCACCCCTCCACTTT; CDR3 length: 14; J gene: TRBJ1-6; D gene: NA; clone size: NA; V gene: TRBV25-1
CDR3 protein: CASSEGSGRGRTDTQYF; CDR3 DNA: TGCGCCAGCAGTGAAGGTAGCGGGAGGGGACGCACAGATACGCAGTATTTT; CDR3 length: 17; J gene: TRBJ2-3; D gene: TRBD2; clone size: NA; V gene: TRBV10-1
CDR3 protein: CASSEAGGVEPAKNIQYF; CDR3 DNA: TGTGCCAGCAGTGAAGCGGGGGGCGTTGAACCCGCCAAAAACATTCAGTACTTC; CDR3 length: 18; J gene: TRBJ2-4; D gene: NA; clone size: few; V gene: TRBV6-1
CDR3 protein: CSARNFGLGTEAFF; CDR3 DNA: TGCAGTGCTAGAAATTTTGGCCTGGGGACTGAAGCTTTCTTT; CDR3 length: 14; J gene: TRBJ1-1; D gene: NA; clone size: NA; V gene: TRBV20-1
CDR3 protein: CGVERRGSYEQYF; CDR3 DNA: TGCGGCGTGGAGAGGAGGGGCAGCTACGAGCAGTACTTC; CDR3 length: 13; J gene: TRBJ2-7; D gene: NA; clone size: NA; V gene: TRBV29-1
CDR3 protein: CSATTSSGSEQYF; CDR3 DNA: TGCAGTGCTACTACTAGCTCCGGTTCCGAGCAGTACTTC; CDR3 length: 13; J gene: TRBJ2-7; D gene: NA; clone size: few; V gene: TRBV20-1
CDR3 protein: CASREGLGIKTQYF; CDR3 DNA: TGTGCCAGCAGAGAGGGACTAGGGATCAAGACCCAGTACTTC; CDR3 length: 14; J gene: TRBJ2-5; D gene: TRBD2; clone size: NA; V gene: TRBV12-3/TRBV12-4
CDR3 protein: CAISGAIAGSLQETQYF; CDR3 DNA: TGTGCCATCAGTGGGGCGATTGCGGGGAGCCTCCAAGAGACCCAGTACTTC; CDR3 length: 17; J gene: TRBJ2-5; D gene: NA; clone size: NA; V gene: TRBV10-3
CDR3 protein: CSARREGRNDEQFF; CDR3 DNA: TGCAGTGCTAGACGGGAGGGCCGCAACGATGAGCAGTTCTTC; CDR3 length: 14; J gene: TRBJ2-1; D gene: TRBD2; clone size: NA; V gene: TRBV20-1
CDR3 protein: CASSVETGTSGANVLTF; CDR3 DNA: TGTGCCAGCAGCGTCGAGACGGGTACTTCTGGGGCCAACGTCCTGACTTTC; CDR3 length: 17; J gene: TRBJ2-6; D gene: NA; clone size: NA; V gene: TRBV9
CDR3 protein: CASSREYSDTQYF; CDR3 DNA: TGTGCCAGCAGCCGAGAATATTCAGATACGCAGTATTTT; CDR3 length: 13; J gene: TRBJ2-3; D gene: NA; clone size: NA; V gene: TRBV14
CDR3 protein: CASSAKRGQGRGGYTF; CDR3 DNA: TGTGCCAGCAGCGCAAAGCGAGGACAGGGAAGAGGCGGCTACACCTTC; CDR3 length: 16; J gene: TRBJ1-2; D gene: TRBD1; clone size: few; V gene: TRBV9
CDR3 protein: CASSLGFGRSQETQYF; CDR3 DNA: TGTGCCAGCAGCTTGGGATTCGGGCGGAGCCAAGAGACCCAGTACTTC; CDR3 length: 16; J gene: TRBJ2-5; D gene: NA; clone size: many; V gene: TRBV5-5
CDR3 protein: CASSQEQGTSYEQYF; CDR3 DNA: TGCGCCAGCAGCCAAGAACAGGGGACTTCCTACGAGCAGTACTTC; CDR3 length: 15; J gene: TRBJ2-7; D gene: NA; clone size: NA; V gene: TRBV4-3
CDR3 protein: CASSLSHPTDTQYF; CDR3 DNA: TGTGCCAGCAGCTTATCACACCCCACAGATACGCAGTATTTT; CDR3 length: 14; J gene: TRBJ2-3; D gene: NA; clone size: few; V gene: TRBV7-2
CDR3 protein: CSPWLRGNQPQHF; CDR3 DNA: TGCAGTCCTTGGCTACGGGGCAATCAGCCCCAGCATTTT; CDR3 length: 13; J gene: TRBJ1-5; D gene: NA; clone size: NA; V gene: TRBV20-1
CDR3 protein: CSARESRGGLGTDTQYF; CDR3 DNA: TGCAGTGCTAGAGAGAGTCGGGGGGGCCTCGGCACAGATACGCAGTATTTT; CDR3 length: 17; J gene: TRBJ2-3; D gene: TRBD2; clone size: NA; V gene: TRBV20-1
CDR3 protein: CASGQGIFYEQYF; CDR3 DNA: TGTGCCAGCGGACAGGGCATATTCTACGAGCAGTACTTC; CDR3 length: 13; J gene: TRBJ2-7; D gene: TRBD1; clone size: NA; V gene: TRBV7-9
CDR3 protein: CASSLGVRPTTEAFF; CDR3 DNA: TGCGCCAGCAGCTTGGGTGTTCGGCCGACCACTGAAGCTTTCTTT; CDR3 length: 15; J gene: TRBJ1-1; D gene: NA; clone size: NA; V gene: TRBV5-1
CDR3 protein: CASSRNNEQFF; CDR3 DNA: TGTGCCAGCAGCCGTAACAATGAGCAGTTCTTC; CDR3 length: 11; J gene: TRBJ2-1; D gene: NA; clone size: many; V gene: TRBV9
CDR3 protein: CSARTSGGLNIQYF; CDR3 DNA: TGCAGTGCTAGAACTAGCGGGGGATTAAACATTCAGTACTTC; CDR3 length: 14; J gene: TRBJ2-4; D gene: TRBD2; clone size: NA; V gene: TRBV20-1
CDR3 protein: CASRLAGGKTQYF; CDR3 DNA: TGTGCCAGCAGACTAGCGGGAGGGAAGACGCAGTATTTT; CDR3 length: 13; J gene: TRBJ2-3; D gene: TRBD2; clone size: few; V gene: TRBV6-5
CDR3 protein: CASSSGRGGTQYF; CDR3 DNA: TGTGCCAGCAGCTCCGGCAGGGGAGGGACCCAGTACTTC; CDR3 length: 13; J gene: TRBJ2-5; D gene: NA; clone size: NA; V gene: TRBV7-2
CDR3 protein: CSAKVPRTSGSNEQYF; CDR3 DNA: TGCAGTGCCAAAGTCCCTAGGACTAGCGGGAGTAACGAGCAGTACTTC; CDR3 length: 16; J gene: TRBJ2-7; D gene: TRBD2; clone size: NA; V gene: TRBV20-1
CDR3 protein: CASSSRTGTESSSYGQYF; CDR3 DNA: TGTGCCAGCAGCTCGAGGACCGGGACAGAGAGTAGCTCCTACGGGCAGTACTTC; CDR3 length: 18; J gene: TRBJ2-7; D gene: TRBD1; clone size: NA; V gene: TRBV7-9
CDR3 protein: CSARDRDRGSNQPQHF; CDR3 DNA: TGCAGTGCTAGAGACAGGGACAGGGGGAGCAATCAGCCCCAGCATTTT; CDR3 length: 16; J gene: TRBJ1-5; D gene: TRBD1; clone size: few; V gene: TRBV20-1